These 15 T cell receptor beta chains originate from one sample sequenced in a study of blood T cell repertoires in COVID-19. The assay was immunoSEQ multiplex PCR, and TCRdb's table has in-frame clones only and misses some. The repertoire holds around 250,000 clones, around 86% seen once, with approximately 1.8% in the top ten. Material: peripheral blood. All receptors come from a man in his thirties or forties who had recovered from COVID-19.

The chain links TRBV3-1 (or the pseudogene TRBV3-2) to TRBJ1-1; 8 nucleotides agree with TRBD1. CDR1 is LGHDT and CDR2 is YNNKEL in the germline V gene (reference sequence). Trimming at V came to 2 bases and at J to 4 bases, leaving 18 bases not matched to a gene. This CDR3 comprises 19 residues. The CDR3 region is CASSQSLGQGLKGATEAFF. CDR3 DNA: TGTGCCAGCAGCCAATCCCTTGGACAGGGTCTAAAGGGAGCCACTGAAGCTTTCTTT.

This clone was seen at least ten times. The gene calls are TRBV6-2 or TRBV6-3 and TRBJ1-5; D is perhaps TRBD1 (5 bases). CDR3 length: 12 amino acids. Germline V gene sequence: CDR1 MNHEY, CDR2 SVGEGT. Trimming cost V 5 bases and J 10 bases, with 12 bases left between them. CDR3 bases: TGTGCCAGCAGTAGACAGATCACACCCCAGCATTTT. Encoded protein: CASSRQITPQHF.

The chain uses TRBV27 and TRBJ2-5; 9 nucleotides agree with TRBD2. The CDR3 is made up of 16 amino acids. Germline V CDR1 and CDR2: MNHEY, SMNVEV (reference sequence). Trimming took 6 bases from V and 1 from J; bases not matched to a gene: 9. The CDR3, as DNA: TGTGCCAGCAGCGCCCCCCTTAGCGGGGGCCAAGAGACCCAGTACTTC. Translation gives CASSAPLSGGQETQYF.

The chain employs TRBV5-1 and TRBJ2-1; D is perhaps TRBD1 (6 bases). Germline-derived CDR1 and CDR2 are SGHRS and YFSETQ. The CDR3 has 16 residues. With 4 bases removed from V and 4 bases from J, the gap between germline ends came to 18 bases. The CDR3 loop is CASSLQGEGVYNEQFF. The CDR3 nucleotides read TGCGCCAGCAGCCTCCAGGGTGAGGGGGTTTACAATGAGCAGTTCTTC. Combining the CDR3 with reference TRBV5-1 and TRBJ2-1 gives the whole variable domain KAGVTQTPRYLIKTRGQQVTLSCSPISGHRSVSWYQQTPGQGLQFLFEYFSETQRNKGNFPGRFSGRQFSNSRSEMNVSTLELGDSALYLCASSLQGEGVYNEQFFGPGTRLTVL.

The chain joins TRBV2 to TRBJ2-1, with 8 positions matching TRBD1. This CDR3 has 14 amino acids. Germline V gene sequence: CDR1 SNHLY, CDR2 FYNNEI. The J segment lost 3 bases and the V segment lost 8 bases, leaving 6 bases of the junction unmatched. DNA of the CDR3: TGTGCCAGCGCCAAGGGACAGGTCTACAATGAGCAGTTCTTC. Translation gives CASAKGQVYNEQFF.

This rearrangement joins TRBV2 to TRBJ2-2; TRBD1 is a possible D gene (6 bases). In germline, CDR1 is SNHLY, CDR2 FYNNEI. The CDR3 has 16 amino acids. V was clipped by 6 bases and J by 4 bases, with 18 bases between them. In nucleotides, the CDR3 is TGTGCCAGCAGGGTGTCAGGGGTGAGGGCCACCGGGGAGCTGTTTTTT. Translating it yields CASRVSGVRATGELFF.

This clone was picked up one time. The chain links TRBV13 to TRBJ2-7; D might be TRBD2 (5 bases). The CDR3 spans 15 residues. With 2 bases removed from V and 3 bases from J, the gap between germline ends came to 14 bases. Germline CDR1 reads PRHDT; CDR2 reads FYEKMQ (reference sequence). In nucleotides, the CDR3 is TGTGCCAGCAGCTTACCCGGGGTATTGGACTACGAGCAGTACTTC. Translating gives CASSLPGVLDYEQYF. The entire variable domain, with the rest obtained from reference TRBV13 and TRBJ2-7, is as follows: AAGVIQSPRHLIKEKRETATLKCYPIPRHDTVYWYQQGPGQDPQFLISFYEKMQSDKGSIPDRFSAQQFSDYHSELNMSSLELGDSALYFCASSLPGVLDYEQYFGPGTRLTVT.

This clone has a single count. The J gene is TRBJ2-7, the V gene TRBV7-3; D unresolved. The V gene's germline CDR1 is SGHTA and CDR2 FQGTGA. Between the trimmed V and J ends, which lost 5 bases and 1 base, there was a span of 12 bases. This CDR3 region has 14 residues. CDR3 protein: CASSLNDLSYEQYF. The CDR3 nucleotides are TGTGCCAGCAGCCTAAACGACTTGTCCTACGAGCAGTACTTC.

The chain links TRBV29-1 to TRBJ2-2; D remains ambiguous. The CDR3 covers 16 residues. Germline lookup yields CDR1 SQVTM and CDR2 ANQGSEA. The germline V and J ends were trimmed by 1 base and 0 bases, with 12 bases remaining between them. As DNA, the CDR3 is TGCAGCGTTGAAGGTGGCGGTGGAACGAACACCGGGGAGCTGTTTTTT. It yields the protein CSVEGGGGTNTGELFF.

The chain is built from TRBV3-1 (or the pseudogene TRBV3-2) and TRBJ2-3; D is ambiguous. The CDR3 has 13 amino acids. Trimming left V 4 bases short and J 6 bases short, with 11 bases between. The germline V gene has CDR1 LGHDT and CDR2 YNNKEL (reference sequence). The CDR3 loop is CASSPPDGDTQYF. In DNA form, the CDR3 reads TGTGCCAGCAGCCCGCCTGACGGGGATACGCAGTATTTT.

This clone is a singleton in its sample. The rearrangement uses TRBV29-1 and TRBJ2-3; 13 bases are shared with TRBD2. Germline trimming cut 8 bases from V and 1 base from J; bases unmatched to any gene: 3. CDR1 and CDR2 (germline): SQVTM, ANQGSEA. There are 14 residues in the CDR3. CDR3 nucleotides: TGCAGCACCGGACTAGCGGGGGGCACAGATACGCAGTATTTT. It yields the protein CSTGLAGGTDTQYF.

The genes are TRBV7-6 and TRBJ1-3; the D gene is possibly TRBD1 (5 bases). The CDR3 has 16 amino acids. Trimming took off 3 bases at V and 0 bases at J, with 12 bases between the two ends. Germline loops: CDR1 SGHVS, CDR2 FNYEAQ. CDR3 sequence: CASSLGGRLSGNTIYF. CDR3 in DNA: TGTGCCAGCAGCTTGGGGGGACGGCTCTCTGGAAACACCATATATTTT.

The rearrangement joins TRBV2 to TRBJ1-1; tentatively, D is TRBD1 (5 bases). Looked up from germline, CDR1 is SNHLY and CDR2 is FYNNEI. Trimming stripped 6 bases from V and 1 base from J, with 15 bases between. The CDR3 runs 15 residues. This CDR3 reads CASSPTTARNTEAFF. For the CDR3, the DNA is TGTGCCAGCAGCCCCACGACAGCGAGGAACACTGAAGCTTTCTTT.

The V gene is TRBV10-3, the J gene TRBJ2-7; 8 bases agree with TRBD1. Germline V gene lookup returns CDR1 ENHRY and CDR2 SYGVKD. CDR3 length: 14 amino acids. With 3 bases clipped from V and 5 bases from J, the junction kept 6 bases outside the gene matches. The CDR3 nucleotides are TGTGCCATCAGTGACCCTTTGACAGGGGACGAGCAGTACGTC. Translating gives CAISDPLTGDEQYV.

The rearrangement joins TRBV28 to TRBJ2-7; no firm D call. This CDR3 contains 16 residues. Germline V CDR1 and CDR2: MDHEN, SYDVKM. Trimming stripped 2 bases from V and 1 base from J, with 15 bases between. The DNA for the CDR3 is TGTGCCAGCAGTTTAGGGCAGAGCAACCGGTCCTACGAGCAGTACGTC. Its translation is CASSLGQSNRSYEQYV.